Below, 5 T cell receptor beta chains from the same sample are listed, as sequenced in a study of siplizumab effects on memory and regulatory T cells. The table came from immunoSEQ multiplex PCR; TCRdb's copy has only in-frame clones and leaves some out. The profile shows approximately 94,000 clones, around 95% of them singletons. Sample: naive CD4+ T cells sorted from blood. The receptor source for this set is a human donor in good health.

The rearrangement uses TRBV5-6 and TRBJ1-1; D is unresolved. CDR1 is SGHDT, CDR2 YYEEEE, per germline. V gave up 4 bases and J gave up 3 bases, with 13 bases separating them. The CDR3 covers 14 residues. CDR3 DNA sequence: TGTGCCAGCAGCCCCTTGAATGTGGACACTGAAGCTTTCTTT. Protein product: CASSPLNVDTEAFF.

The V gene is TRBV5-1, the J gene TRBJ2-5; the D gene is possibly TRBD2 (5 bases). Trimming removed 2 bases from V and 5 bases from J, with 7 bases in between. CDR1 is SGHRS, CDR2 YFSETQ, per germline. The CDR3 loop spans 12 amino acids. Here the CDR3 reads CASSFPGETQYF. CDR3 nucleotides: TGCGCCAGCAGCTTCCCGGGGGAGACCCAGTACTTC.

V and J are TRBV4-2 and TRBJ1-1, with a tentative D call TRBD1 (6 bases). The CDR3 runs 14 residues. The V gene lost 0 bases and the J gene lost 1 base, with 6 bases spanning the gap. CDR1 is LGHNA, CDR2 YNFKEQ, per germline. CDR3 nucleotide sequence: TGTGCCAGCAGCCAAGAGGACAGGAACACTGAAGCTTTCTTT. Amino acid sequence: CASSQEDRNTEAFF.

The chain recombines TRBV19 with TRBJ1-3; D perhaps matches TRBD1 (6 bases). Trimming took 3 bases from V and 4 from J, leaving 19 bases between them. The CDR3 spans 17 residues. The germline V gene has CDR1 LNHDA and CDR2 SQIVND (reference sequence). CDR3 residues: CASSMEFAGAAGNTIYF. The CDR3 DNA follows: TGTGCCAGTAGTATGGAATTCGCAGGGGCGGCAGGAAACACCATATATTTT.

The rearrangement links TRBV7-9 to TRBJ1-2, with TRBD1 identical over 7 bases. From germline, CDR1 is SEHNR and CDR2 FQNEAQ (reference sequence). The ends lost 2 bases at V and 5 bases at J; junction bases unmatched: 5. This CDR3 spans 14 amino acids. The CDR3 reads CASSLPGQPYGYTF. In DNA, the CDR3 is TGTGCCAGCAGCTTACCGGGACAGCCTTATGGCTACACCTTC.